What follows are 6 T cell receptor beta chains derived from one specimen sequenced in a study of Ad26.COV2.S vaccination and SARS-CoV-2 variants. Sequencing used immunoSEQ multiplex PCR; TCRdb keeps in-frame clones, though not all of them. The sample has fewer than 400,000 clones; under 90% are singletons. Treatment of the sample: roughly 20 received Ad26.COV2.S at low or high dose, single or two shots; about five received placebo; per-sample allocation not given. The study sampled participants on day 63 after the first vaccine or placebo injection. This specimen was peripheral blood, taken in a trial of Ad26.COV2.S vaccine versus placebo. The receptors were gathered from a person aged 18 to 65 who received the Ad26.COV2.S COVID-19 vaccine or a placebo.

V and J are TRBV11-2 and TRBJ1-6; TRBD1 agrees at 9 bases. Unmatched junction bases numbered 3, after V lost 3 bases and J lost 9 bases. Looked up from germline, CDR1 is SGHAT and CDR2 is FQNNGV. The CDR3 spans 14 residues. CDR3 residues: CASSFGTGSSPLHF. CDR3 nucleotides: TGTGCCAGCAGCTTCGGGACAGGGAGTTCACCCCTCCACTTT.

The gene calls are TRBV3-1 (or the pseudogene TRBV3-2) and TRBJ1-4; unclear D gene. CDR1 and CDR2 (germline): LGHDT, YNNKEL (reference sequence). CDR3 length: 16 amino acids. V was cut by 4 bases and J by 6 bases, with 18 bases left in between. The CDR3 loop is CASSLPGPLSDEKLFF. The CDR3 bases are TGTGCCAGCAGCCTCCCCGGGCCCCTATCCGATGAAAAACTGTTTTTT.

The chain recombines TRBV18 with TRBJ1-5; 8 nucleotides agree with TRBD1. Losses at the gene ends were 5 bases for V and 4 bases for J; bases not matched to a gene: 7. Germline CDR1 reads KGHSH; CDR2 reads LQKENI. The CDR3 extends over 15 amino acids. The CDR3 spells CASSVNQGANQPQHF. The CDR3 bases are TGTGCCAGCTCAGTAAACCAGGGGGCGAATCAGCCCCAGCATTTT.

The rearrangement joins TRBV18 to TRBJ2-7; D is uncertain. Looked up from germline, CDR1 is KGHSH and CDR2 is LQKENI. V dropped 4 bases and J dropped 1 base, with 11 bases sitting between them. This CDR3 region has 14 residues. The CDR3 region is CASSLVGPSYEQYV. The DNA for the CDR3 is TGTGCCAGCTCACTGGTCGGGCCATCCTACGAGCAGTACGTC.

CDR3 DNA: TGTGCCAGCTCACCCGGACTAGCGGGACACAATGAGCAGTTCTTC. Its protein product is CASSPGLAGHNEQFF. The chain has TRBV18 and TRBJ2-1; 12 bases line up with TRBD2. V lost 3 bases, J lost 5 bases, and 2 bases stayed unmatched. This CDR3 has 15 amino acids. Germline V lookup: CDR1 KGHSH, CDR2 LQKENI.

CDR3 in DNA: TGTGCCAGCAGCAAAGACGCTAACTATGGCTACACCTTC. It translates to CASSKDANYGYTF. The J gene is TRBJ1-2, the V gene TRBV5-4; D gene unclear. CDR3 size: 13 residues. CDR1 is SGHNT, CDR2 YYREEE, per germline (reference sequence). V lost 4 bases to trimming and J lost 0 bases, with 7 bases between them.